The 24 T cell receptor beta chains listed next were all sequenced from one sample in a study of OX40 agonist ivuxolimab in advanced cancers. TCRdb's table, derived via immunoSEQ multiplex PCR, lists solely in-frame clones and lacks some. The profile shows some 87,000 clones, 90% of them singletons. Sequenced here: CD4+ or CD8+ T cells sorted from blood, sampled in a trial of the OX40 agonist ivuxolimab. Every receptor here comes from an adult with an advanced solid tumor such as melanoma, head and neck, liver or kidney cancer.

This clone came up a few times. CDR3: CASSPESGGYGYTF. CDR3 in DNA: TGTGCCAGCTCACCGGAGTCAGGGGGCTATGGCTACACCTTC. The chain uses TRBV18 and TRBJ1-2; 7 nucleotides agree with TRBD1. Looked up from germline, CDR1 is KGHSH and CDR2 is LQKENI. The CDR3 covers 14 residues. Unmatched junction bases numbered 5, after V lost 3 bases and J lost 4 bases.

The CDR3 DNA sequence: TGTGCCAGCAGCTTTACTGCGGGTCCTAATGAGCAGTTCTTC. It encodes CASSFTAGPNEQFF. The J gene is TRBJ2-1, the V gene TRBV7-2; possibly TRBD2 for D (5 bases). CDR1 is SGHTA, CDR2 FQGNSA, per germline. V dropped 3 bases and J dropped 7 bases, with 13 bases sitting between them. This CDR3 comprises 14 residues.

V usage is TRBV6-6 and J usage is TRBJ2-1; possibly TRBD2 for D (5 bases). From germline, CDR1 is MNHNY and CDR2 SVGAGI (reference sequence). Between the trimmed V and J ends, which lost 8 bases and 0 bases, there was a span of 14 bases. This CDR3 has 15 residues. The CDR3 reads CASLPWESSYNEQFF. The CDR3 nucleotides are TGTGCCAGCTTACCGTGGGAGAGCTCCTACAATGAGCAGTTCTTC.

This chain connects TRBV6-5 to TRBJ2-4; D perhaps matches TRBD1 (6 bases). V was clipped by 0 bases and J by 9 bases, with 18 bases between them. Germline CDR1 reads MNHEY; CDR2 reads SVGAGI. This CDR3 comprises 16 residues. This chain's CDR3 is CASSYSRRGGKSIQYF. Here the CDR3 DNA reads TGTGCCAGCAGTTACTCTCGACGAGGGGGAAAGAGCATTCAGTACTTC.

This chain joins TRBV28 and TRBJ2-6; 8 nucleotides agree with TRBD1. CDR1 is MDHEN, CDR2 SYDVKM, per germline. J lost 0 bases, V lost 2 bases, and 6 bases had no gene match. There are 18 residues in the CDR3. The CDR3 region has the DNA TGTGCCAGCAGTTTAAGGGACAGGACGAGCTCTGGGGCCAACGTCCTGACTTTC. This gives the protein CASSLRDRTSSGANVLTF.

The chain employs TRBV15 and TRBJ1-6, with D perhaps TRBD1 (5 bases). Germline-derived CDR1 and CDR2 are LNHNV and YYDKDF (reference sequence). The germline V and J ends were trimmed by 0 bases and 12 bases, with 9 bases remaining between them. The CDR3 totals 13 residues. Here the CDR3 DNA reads TGTGCCACCAGCAGAGATCAAGGGGAACCCCTCCACTTT. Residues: CATSRDQGEPLHF.

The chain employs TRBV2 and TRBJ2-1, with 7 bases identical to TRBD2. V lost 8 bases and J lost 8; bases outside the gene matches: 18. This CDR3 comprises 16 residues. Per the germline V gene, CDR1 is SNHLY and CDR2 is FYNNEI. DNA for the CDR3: TGTGCCAGCTCCCAGGGAGGGGACTTAAGGATCCATGAGCAGTTCTTC. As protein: CASSQGGDLRIHEQFF.

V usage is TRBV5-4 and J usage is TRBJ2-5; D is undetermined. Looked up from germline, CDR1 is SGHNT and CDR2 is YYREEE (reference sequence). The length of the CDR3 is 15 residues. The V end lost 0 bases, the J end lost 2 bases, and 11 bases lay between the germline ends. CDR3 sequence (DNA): TGTGCCAGCAGCTTGGTGGGTGGTTGGCAAGAGACCCAGTACTTC. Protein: CASSLVGGWQETQYF. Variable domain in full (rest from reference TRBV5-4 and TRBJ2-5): ETGVTQSPTHLIKTRGQQVTLRCSSQSGHNTVSWYQQALGQGPQFIFQYYREEENGRGNFPPRFSGLQFPNYSSELNVNALELDDSALYLCASSLVGGWQETQYFGPGTRLLVL.

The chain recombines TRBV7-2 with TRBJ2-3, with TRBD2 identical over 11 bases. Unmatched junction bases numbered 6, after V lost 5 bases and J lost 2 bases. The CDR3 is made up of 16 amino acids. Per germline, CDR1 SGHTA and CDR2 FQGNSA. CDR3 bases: TGTGCCAGCAGCCTTAGCGGGAGGGCCTACACAGATACGCAGTATTTT. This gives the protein CASSLSGRAYTDTQYF.

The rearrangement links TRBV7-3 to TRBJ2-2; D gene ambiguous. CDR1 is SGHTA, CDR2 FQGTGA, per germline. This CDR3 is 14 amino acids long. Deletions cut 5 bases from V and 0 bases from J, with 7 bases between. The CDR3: CASSAYSNTGELFF. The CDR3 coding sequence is TGTGCCAGCAGCGCCTACTCGAACACCGGGGAGCTGTTTTTT.

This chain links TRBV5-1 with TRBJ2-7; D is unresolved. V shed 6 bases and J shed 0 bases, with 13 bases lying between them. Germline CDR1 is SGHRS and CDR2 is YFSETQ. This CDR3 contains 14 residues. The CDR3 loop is CASTSESNSYEQYF. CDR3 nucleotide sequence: TGCGCCAGCACCTCGGAGTCCAACTCCTACGAGCAGTACTTC.

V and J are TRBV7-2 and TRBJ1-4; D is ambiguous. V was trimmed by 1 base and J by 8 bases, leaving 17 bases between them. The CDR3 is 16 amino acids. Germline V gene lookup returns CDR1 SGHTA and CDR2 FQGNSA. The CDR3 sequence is CASSLETGHKVEKLFF. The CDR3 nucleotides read TGTGCCAGCAGCTTAGAGACTGGTCACAAGGTCGAAAAACTGTTTTTT. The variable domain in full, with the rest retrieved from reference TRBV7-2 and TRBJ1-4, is GAGVSQSPSNKVTEKGKDVELRCDPISGHTALYWYRQSLGQGLEFLIYFQGNSAPDKSGLPSDRFSAERTGGSVSTLTIQRTQQEDSAVYLCASSLETGHKVEKLFFGSGTQLSVL.

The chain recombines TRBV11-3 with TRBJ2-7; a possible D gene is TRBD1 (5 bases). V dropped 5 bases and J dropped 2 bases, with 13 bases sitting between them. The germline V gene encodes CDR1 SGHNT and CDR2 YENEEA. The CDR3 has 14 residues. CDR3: CASSPARVAYEQYF. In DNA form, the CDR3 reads TGTGCCAGCAGCCCGGCCAGGGTGGCCTACGAGCAGTACTTC.

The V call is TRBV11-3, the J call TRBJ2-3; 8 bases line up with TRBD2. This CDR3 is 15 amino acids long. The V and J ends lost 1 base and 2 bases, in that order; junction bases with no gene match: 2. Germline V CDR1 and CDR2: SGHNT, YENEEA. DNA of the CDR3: TGTGCCAGCAGCTTAGCGGGAGGGGACACAGATACGCAGTATTTT. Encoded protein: CASSLAGGDTDTQYF.

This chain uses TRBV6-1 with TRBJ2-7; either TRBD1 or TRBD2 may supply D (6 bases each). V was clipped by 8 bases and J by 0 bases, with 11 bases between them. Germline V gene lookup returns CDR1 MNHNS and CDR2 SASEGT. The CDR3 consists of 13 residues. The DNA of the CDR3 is TGTGCCAGCCGGAGGGACACCTCCTACGAGCAGTACTTC. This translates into CASRRDTSYEQYF.

The CDR3 region is CASSLGAGLTGELFF. The DNA of the CDR3 is TGTGCCAGCAGCTTAGGAGCGGGGCTCACCGGGGAGCTGTTTTTT. J is TRBJ2-2 and V is TRBV7-2; TRBD2 agrees at 7 bases. The V and J ends lost 1 base and 4 bases, in that order; junction bases with no gene match: 3. The CDR3 spans 15 residues. Germline CDR1 and CDR2: SGHTA and FQGNSA. The full variable domain, in which reference TRBV7-2 and TRBJ2-2 provide the parts outside the CDR3, is GAGVSQSPSNKVTEKGKDVELRCDPISGHTALYWYRQSLGQGLEFLIYFQGNSAPDKSGLPSDRFSAERTGGSVSTLTIQRTQQEDSAVYLCASSLGAGLTGELFFGEGSRLTVL.

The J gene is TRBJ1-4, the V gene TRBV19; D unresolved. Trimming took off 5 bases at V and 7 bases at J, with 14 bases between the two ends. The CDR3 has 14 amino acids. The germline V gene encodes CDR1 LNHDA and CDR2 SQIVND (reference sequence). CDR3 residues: CASSREGGLEKLFF. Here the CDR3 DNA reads TGTGCCAGTAGTCGTGAGGGTGGCCTTGAAAAACTGTTTTTT.

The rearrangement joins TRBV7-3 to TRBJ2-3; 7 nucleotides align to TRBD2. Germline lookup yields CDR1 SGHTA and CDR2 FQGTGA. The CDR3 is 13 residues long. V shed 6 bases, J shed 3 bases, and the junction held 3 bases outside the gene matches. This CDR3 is CASRNGGTDTQYF. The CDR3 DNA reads TGTGCCAGCAGGAACGGGGGGACAGATACGCAGTATTTT.

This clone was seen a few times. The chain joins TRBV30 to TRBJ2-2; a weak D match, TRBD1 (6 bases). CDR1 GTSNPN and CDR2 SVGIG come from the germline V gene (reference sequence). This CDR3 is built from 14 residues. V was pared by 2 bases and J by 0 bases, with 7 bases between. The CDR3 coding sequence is TGTGCCTGGAGTAAGGGGGCGAACACCGGGGAGCTGTTTTTT. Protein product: CAWSKGANTGELFF.

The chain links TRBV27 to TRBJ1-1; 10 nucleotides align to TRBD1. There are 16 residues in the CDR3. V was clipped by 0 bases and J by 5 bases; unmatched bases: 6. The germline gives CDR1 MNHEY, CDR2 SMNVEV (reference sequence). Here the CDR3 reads CASSLSMGQGWTEAFF. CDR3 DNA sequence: TGTGCCAGCAGTTTATCGATGGGACAGGGGTGGACTGAAGCTTTCTTT.

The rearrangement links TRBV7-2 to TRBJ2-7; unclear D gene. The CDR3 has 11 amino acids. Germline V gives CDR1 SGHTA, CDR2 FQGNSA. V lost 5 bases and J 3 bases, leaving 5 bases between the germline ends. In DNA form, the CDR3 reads TGTGCCAGCAGCCAACACTACGAGCAGTACTTC. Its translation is CASSQHYEQYF.

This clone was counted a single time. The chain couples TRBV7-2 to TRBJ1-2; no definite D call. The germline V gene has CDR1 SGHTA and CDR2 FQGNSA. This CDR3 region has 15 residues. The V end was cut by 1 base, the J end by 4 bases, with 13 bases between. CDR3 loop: CASSLEIPLGYGYTF. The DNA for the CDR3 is TGTGCCAGCAGCTTAGAAATCCCCTTAGGCTATGGCTACACCTTC.

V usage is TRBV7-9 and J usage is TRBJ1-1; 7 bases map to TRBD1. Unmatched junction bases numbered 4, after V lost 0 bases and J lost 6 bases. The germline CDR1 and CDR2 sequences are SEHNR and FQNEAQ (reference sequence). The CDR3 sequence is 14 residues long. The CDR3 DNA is TGTGCCAGCAGCTTAGCAGGGGGCCTTCCTGAAGCTTTCTTT. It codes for CASSLAGGLPEAFF.

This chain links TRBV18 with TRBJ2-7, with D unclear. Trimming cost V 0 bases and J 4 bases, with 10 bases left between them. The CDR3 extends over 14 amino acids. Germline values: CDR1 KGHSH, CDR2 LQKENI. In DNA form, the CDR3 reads TGTGCCAGCTCACCACCGAGCAACGTTTACGAGCAGTACTTC. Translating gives CASSPPSNVYEQYF.